A single sample is the source of the 5 T cell receptor beta chains below, sequenced in a study of blood T cell repertoires in COVID-19. Produced via immunoSEQ multiplex PCR; TCRdb's table is partial and in-frame only. The sample lists approximately 99,000 clones, less than 75% seen once, with about 2% in the top ten. Sequencing used peripheral blood. These receptors originate from a woman aged 40 to 50 with acute or convalescent COVID-19.

This clone was seen repeatedly, ten times or more. Other DNA variants within this sample encode the same CDR3. The V and J genes are TRBV5-1 and TRBJ1-3; D is unresolved. CDR1 and CDR2 from the germline V gene are SGHRS and YFSETQ. This CDR3 is 15 amino acids long. V was cut by 0 bases and J by 0 bases, with 7 bases left in between. CDR3 bases: TGCGCCAGCAGCTTGGCGGGAGACTCTGGAAACACCATATATTTT. Translated: CASSLAGDSGNTIYF.

The rearrangement joins TRBV7-9 to TRBJ2-2, with 9 bases lining up with TRBD1. This CDR3 contains 16 residues. With V trimmed by 5 bases and J by 3 bases, 7 bases remained unmatched. Germline values: CDR1 SEHNR, CDR2 FQNEAQ (reference sequence). CDR3 nucleotides: TGTGCCAGCAGCCAATTAACAGGGGGCGACACCGGGGAGCTGTTTTTT. This codes for CASSQLTGGDTGELFF.

This clone was found a few times. The chain combines TRBV9 with TRBJ2-2; possibly TRBD1 for D (8 bases). Germline values: CDR1 SGDLS, CDR2 YYNGEE. Trimming removed 4 bases at V and 6 bases at J, with 13 bases between. CDR3 length: 14 residues. CDR3 DNA: TGTGCCAGCAGCCCTACAGGGGGGGCCGGGGAGCTGTTTTTT. Translating gives CASSPTGGAGELFF. The full variable domain, rest sourced from reference TRBV9 and TRBJ2-2, is DSGVTQTPKHLITATGQRVTLRCSPRSGDLSVYWYQQSLDQGLQFLIQYYNGEERAKGNILERFSAQQFPDLHSELNLSSLELGDSALYFCASSPTGGAGELFFGEGSRLTVL.

The rearrangement links TRBV28 to TRBJ2-5; 12 bases map to TRBD2. The CDR3 covers 16 residues. V shed 11 bases and J 5 bases; nucleotides not matched to a gene: 15. Germline loops: CDR1 MDHEN, CDR2 SYDVKM. The CDR3 loop reads CARTRGGLAGGETQYF. For the CDR3, the DNA is TGTGCCCGCACCCGGGGGGGGCTAGCGGGGGGGGAGACCCAGTACTTC.

The chain employs TRBV2 and TRBJ1-5; tentatively, D is TRBD1 (5 bases). The CDR3 is made up of 15 amino acids. CDR1 is SNHLY and CDR2 is FYNNEI in the germline V gene. V was trimmed by 1 base and J by 0 bases, leaving 7 bases between them. The CDR3 DNA reads TGTGCCAGCAGTGAAGGACAGTATAGCAATCAGCCCCAGCATTTT. Protein product: CASSEGQYSNQPQHF.